The subject of this entry is one TCR beta chain. Its antigen remains undetermined. Base-call qualities are not available, and no considerably larger clone is one nucleotide away. The time point label, as the study defines it: baseline before first vaccination. Samples from vaccinated people were obtained from the UK trials COV001 and COV002, which included a single-blind randomized controlled phase 2/3 trial of AZD1222 (ChAdOx1 nCoV-19) in healthy adults. Trial participant PBMC samples were collected at day 0 and day 28 after the second dose for TCRbeta chain sequencing. The source of the sample is a study of T cell responses to AZD1222 COVID-19 vaccine (dated by TCRdb to the early 2020s). As for the study more broadly: Because spike-specific TCR depth and breadth did not differ between the two schedules, AZD1222 recipients who got a second dose at roughly 4 weeks were pooled with those who got a second dose at roughly 12 weeks. A total of just over 230 trial participants underwent TCR sequencing, of whom about 210 had received two doses of AZD1222 and 26 had received two doses of the MenACWY control vaccine. Trial participants were enrolled by age into 18-55, 56-69 and 70-plus year subgroups, with about 150, 27 and 61 TCR-sequenced participants respectively.

V loses 2 bases at its end and J loses 5 bases; junction bases beyond the gene matches: 7. The germline V gene encodes CDR1 MRHNA and CDR2 SNTAGT. The CDR3 starts with the cysteine, ends with the phenylalanine, and has 15 residues. This entry keeps only the CDR3 DNA: 45 bases, framed from base 1. The CDR3 regions of human TCRbeta chains were analyzed by immunosequencing. In the authors' own workflow: Repertoire TCRs were matched against a reference library of SARS-CoV-2-specific TCRs generated with the MIRA antigen-specificity platform. Breadth was defined as the fraction of unique TCRs that were SARS-CoV-2-associated, and depth was defined as the fraction of total T cells that were SARS-CoV-2-associated. Using the MIRA data, each spike-specific TCR was mapped to the spike region that the TCR reacts to and placed in a CD4 or CD8 class. Log10-transformed breadth and depth values were compared by one-way ANOVA with Sidak's multiple comparisons tests. TCRdb holds this immuneACCESS table with in-frame rearrangements only. Some clones are missing; in checked studies, unresolved V genes explain under half, and the rest has no known cause. That table gives V, J and clone size, and the DNA gave D and trimming. Here the sample has over 60,000 clones; around 87% occur a single time. The ten largest clones add up to less than 25% of the sample.

Results the study describes overall, beyond this receptor: No day 14 peak-response samples were available, so repertoires were characterized only after the peak T cell response. Reportedly, close to half of the unique spike-specific TCRs recognized epitopes lying outside the regions that are mutated in the B.1.351 and B.1.1.7 variants. Most participants were white British and females outnumbered males, and the authors suggested that clonal diversity may have been underestimated. Spike-specific TCR breadth and depth rose significantly after two AZD1222 doses compared with day 0 and with MenACWY recipients. The 56-69-year group was small, and its depth increase did not reach significance, likely because of low power. Conclusions about previously exposed vaccinees are limited because only a handful of AZD1222 recipients were SARS-CoV-2 seropositive at baseline. Vaccine-associated CD4 TCRs spanned the whole spike protein, with dominant responses in regions 160-218 and 743-854.

Specimen: peripheral blood, collected on day 0 of AZD1222 vaccination. This receptor was taken from an adult in good health. The chain was built from TRBV6-4 and TRBJ2-5, and 8 junctional nucleotides match TRBD2. In nucleotides, the sequence is TGTGCCAGCAGTGACCTCGGGACTAGTGAGGAGACCCAGTACTTC. The translation is CASSDLGTSEETQYF.